The present T cell receptor beta chain was sequenced within a study of T-cell memory formation after mild COVID-19. Study-wide background: Each donor largely had its own TCR clusters.

5'RACE, which relied on constant-segment primers, yielded TCR alpha and TCR beta cDNA libraries carrying sample barcodes and UMIs. One entry per CDR3 protein, called by TCRdb with MiXCR from the 5' RACE reads. The sample has about 560,000 distinct CDR3 sequences, approximately 19% seen once. This clonotype was recorded a few times. The antigen remains undetermined. The study's findings and limits: CD4+ contracting clones were found mainly in CM and EM, and CD8+ ones in EMRA. A balance of CD4 and CD8 characterized clones contracting day 15 to 85, whereas later expanders leaned CD4+.

CDR3 size: 15 residues. Trimming stripped 5 bases from V and 3 bases from J, with 16 bases between. The germline V gene has CDR1 KGHDR and CDR2 SFDVKD. The sequence derives from an adult woman who had mild COVID-19 (a few samples of this study predate the infection). Cell type and time point are not known. Sequenced input: PBMCs or a T cell subset sorted from them (not recorded which). This chain joins TRBV24-1 and TRBJ2-7, with no clear D. CDR3 in amino acids: CATSGGKADGYEQYF. The CDR3 DNA reads TGTGCCACCAGTGGAGGTAAGGCCGACGGCTACGAGCAGTACTTC.